This is a list of T cell receptor beta chains from one sample in a study of OX40 agonist ivuxolimab in advanced cancers. The table came from immunoSEQ multiplex PCR; TCRdb's copy has only in-frame clones and leaves some out. Of about 100,000 clones listed, approximately 90% were seen once; the top ten hold roughly 0.79%. Material: CD4+ or CD8+ T cells sorted from blood, obtained in a trial of the OX40 agonist ivuxolimab. The receptor source for this set is an adult with an advanced solid tumor such as melanoma, head and neck, liver or kidney cancer. CDR3s include the opening cysteine and the closing phenylalanine or tryptophan. The order of the fields is clone size, V gene, CDR3 protein. Clone size is shown for a subset of rows, as once, few, many or a class of expanded clone.

NA	TRBV9	CASSVHADQPTYEQYF
NA	TRBV7-9	CASSPTPAPGVETQYF
NA	TRBV6-5	CASSQGQGSRNTIYF
NA	TRBV18	CASSETRLEGLDTQYF
NA	TRBV6-5	CASSYGAGSNQPQHF
once	TRBV28	CASSWGQWNQPQHF
NA	TRBV10-3	CAISRGEWNEQFF
NA	TRBV6-6	CATGRSGTEAFF
once	TRBV19	CATTGGNSPLHF
NA	TRBV28	CASSSRTYGPLQPQHF
NA	TRBV27	CASSSDSTGGETQYF
NA	TRBV18	CASSLLKGASDTQYF
NA	TRBV5-6	CASRSRGRAEAFF
NA	TRBV5-8	CASSSLGQGEETQYF
NA	TRBV6-1	CASSANRGEGEAFF
NA	TRBV9	CASSGRTSGLQETQYF
once	TRBV5-6	CASSLSPDQGPYEQYF
NA	TRBV4-1	CASSQARTSSTTQYF
NA	TRBV28	CASSFWGVNEKLFF
NA	TRBV27	CASRMGQQETQYF
NA	TRBV2	CASSRTDTQYF
NA	TRBV7-2	CASSLASSGGVADTQYF
NA	TRBV6-4	CARPASGGAVWNEQFF
NA	TRBV29-1	CSAWTGDNSPLHF
NA	TRBV7-9	CASSSSGGNQPQHF
once	TRBV28	CASSLELPGPTEAFF
few	TRBV6-6	CASSRDSTYNEQFF
NA	TRBV7-9	CASSFGTEYQPQHF
few	TRBV19	CASSLGQINSPLHF
NA	TRBV6-5	CATKAGSGSGEKLFF
NA	TRBV19	CASSIYPLGRGHNYGYTF
NA	TRBV10-3	CAILGASENEQFF
NA	TRBV7-3	CASSLARTDTQYF
NA	TRBV18	CASSRTGGSEKLFF
NA	TRBV7-2	CASKLTGARIQGELFF
NA	TRBV9	CASSVETDTQYF
NA	TRBV7-9	CASTAGASANYGYTF
NA	TRBV28	CASTRGVYEQYF
NA	TRBV9	CASSVGLLLNTGELFF
NA	TRBV19	CASNWGVGETQYF
NA	TRBV19	CASSPGQGASYNSPLHF
NA	TRBV5-6	CASSLFDRVSYNEQFF
NA	TRBV28	CASSLGQVSNQPQHF
NA	TRBV7-2	CASSLNRGNSPLHF
NA	TRBV7-9	CASSPGGPPPDTQYF
NA	TRBV4-3	CASSQDPEGAHGYTF
NA	TRBV6-5	CASSLGSRQGYGYTF
NA	TRBV6-5	CASSLSSSYNEQFF
NA	TRBV28	CAWGRGTYNEQFF
once	TRBV9	CASSPLAGGQETQYF
NA	TRBV29-1	CSAKEGSWGTEAFF
few	TRBV5-1	CASSISGGAADTQYF
once	TRBV19	CASSIALSGEQYF
NA	TRBV5-6	CASSPDREGKLFF
NA	TRBV27	CASSPGTGGNYGYTF
NA	TRBV7-9	CASSLPLHRGGQDTQYF
NA	TRBV7-8	CASSLVFFPDRGTRNEQFF